These T cell receptor beta chains were read from a single sample in a study of vaccination and CD4 T cells after COVID-19. Their target antigens are unknown. TCRdb ran MiXCR on the PCR reads and lists one entry per CDR3 protein. This sample has fewer than 25,000 distinct CDR3 sequences; about 38% occur once, and the top ten carry less than 20%. The sequenced sample was CD4+ T cells from blood, cultured in vitro, obtained before SARS-CoV-2 vaccination. The origin of the receptors is a human donor who received a COVID-19 vaccine. Both conserved end residues are part of each CDR3. A D gene is named only where the DNA matches it firmly.

v_gene	j_gene	d_gene	CDR3aa
TRBV12-3/TRBV12-4	TRBJ1-2	-	CASSFVGGGYTF
TRBV6-1	TRBJ2-7	-	CASSEPRLISYEQYF
TRBV11-1	TRBJ1-5	TRBD1	CASSLRQGLSQPQHF
TRBV28	TRBJ1-5	-	CASSTGRQPQHF
TRBV6-5	TRBJ1-1	TRBD1	CASSYRGRGVTEAFF
TRBV6-1	TRBJ2-3	-	CASKDSRADTQYF
TRBV7-9	TRBJ2-2	TRBD2	CASSLGGGSDTGELFF
TRBV10-3	TRBJ2-5	-	CAISRKGQGETQYF
TRBV2	TRBJ1-5	TRBD1	CASSAQGELGFQPQHF
TRBV7-3	TRBJ2-5	TRBD1	CASSPTGGEGETQYF
TRBV18	TRBJ1-2	TRBD1	CASSPPSRGRNYGYTF
TRBV7-3	TRBJ2-1	TRBD2	CASSSLAGDNEQFF
TRBV10-1	TRBJ2-1	-	CASGPSYNERFF
TRBV2	TRBJ2-2	-	CASSEQGNMYTGELFF
TRBV12-3/TRBV12-4	TRBJ1-2	-	CAPSPANYGYTF
TRBV15	TRBJ2-3	-	CATSRDRASTDTQYF
TRBV19	TRBJ1-5	-	CASSIAGYQPQHF
TRBV7-6	TRBJ2-5	-	CASSAAGAYEETQHF
TRBV12-3/TRBV12-4	TRBJ2-2	TRBD2	CASSGTSGGAGELFF
TRBV29-1	TRBJ1-1	-	CSVDSGGQKDTEAFF
TRBV6-1	TRBJ2-6	TRBD1	CASKDRAGANVLTF
TRBV19	TRBJ1-1	-	CASSKGSLRRTEAFF
TRBV12-3/TRBV12-4	TRBJ2-3	TRBD2	CASSFTSGGAEPDTQYF
TRBV5-1	TRBJ2-3	TRBD2	CASSLALSGGALVTDTQYF
TRBV2	TRBJ1-2	TRBD1	CASKTDRGGYTF
TRBV20-1	TRBJ2-4	-	CSARGQGGNIQYF
TRBV10-3	TRBJ1-3	-	CAISNRATSSGNTIYF
TRBV12-3/TRBV12-4	TRBJ1-6	TRBD1	CASSLGDRGGSPLHF
TRBV7-8	TRBJ1-5	-	CASSFGTTSNQPQHF
TRBV6-1	TRBJ1-2	-	CASSRVSVNYGYTF
TRBV30	TRBJ2-5	-	CAWSVRAGTAPSETQYF
TRBV7-9	TRBJ1-1	-	CASSFFEGPTEAFF
TRBV24-1	TRBJ1-2	-	CATSDPQGFYGYTF
TRBV24-1	TRBJ2-1	TRBD1	CATRGQGNEQFF
TRBV19	TRBJ1-5	TRBD1	CATQDRGGNQPQHF
TRBV7-3	TRBJ2-5	-	CASSQGSRAETQYF
TRBV7-6	TRBJ2-7	-	CASSLGTGPLYEQYF
TRBV7-3	TRBJ1-2	TRBD1	CASSLEGQIYGYTF
TRBV10-3	TRBJ1-2	TRBD1	CAISEPVRRGQKDGYTF
TRBV29-1	TRBJ1-6	-	CSVKESSYNSPLHF
TRBV9	TRBJ1-6	-	CASSVDPLWAGSSPLHF
TRBV7-6	TRBJ1-3	TRBD1	CASSLVGQASGNTIYF
TRBV20-1	TRBJ2-3	TRBD1	CSVGKRTGGAGGGSDTQYF
TRBV27	TRBJ2-6	-	CASSFLGQGRNSGANVLTF
TRBV19	TRBJ1-1	-	CASSIGSLRRTEAFF